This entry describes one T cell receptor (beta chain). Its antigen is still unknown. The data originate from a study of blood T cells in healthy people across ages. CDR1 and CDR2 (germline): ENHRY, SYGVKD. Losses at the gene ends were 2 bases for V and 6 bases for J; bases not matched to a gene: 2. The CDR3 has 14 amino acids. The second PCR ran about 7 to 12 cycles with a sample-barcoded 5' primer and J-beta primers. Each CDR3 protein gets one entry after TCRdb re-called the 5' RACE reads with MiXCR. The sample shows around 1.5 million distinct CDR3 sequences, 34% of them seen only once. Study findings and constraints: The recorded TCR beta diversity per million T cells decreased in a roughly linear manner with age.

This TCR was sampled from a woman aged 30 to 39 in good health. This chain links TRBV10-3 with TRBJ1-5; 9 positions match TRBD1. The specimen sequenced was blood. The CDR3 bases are TGTGCCATCAGTGAGGGACAGGGGATTCAGCCCCAGCATTTT. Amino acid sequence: CAISEGQGIQPQHF.